This T cell receptor beta chain was found in a study of blood T cells in healthy people across ages. Samples each yielded at least 6 micrograms of total RNA. The CDR3 is made up of 13 amino acids. The germline gives CDR1 LNHNV, CDR2 YYDKDF (reference sequence). Trimming pared 5 bases from V and 5 bases from J, leaving 12 bases between. Together with a sample-barcoded 5' primer, a J-beta primer mix was included in a second PCR lasting roughly 7 to 11 cycles. TCRdb reprocessed the 5' RACE reads via MiXCR and lists one record per CDR3 protein. The data contain 920,000 or so distinct CDR3 sequences, more than 40% of them singletons. Whole-study results and caveats: A roughly linear age-dependent decrease characterized TCR beta diversity per million T cells. Bulk PBMC profiling left naive and antigen-experienced comparisons inconclusive. From one million sequenced T cells, diversity estimates were lower bounds.

In regard to this clonotype: Its antigen is as yet unknown.

This rearrangement joins TRBV15 to TRBJ2-5; D is ambiguous. Sequencing was carried out using blood. This receptor was identified in a woman aged 55-69 years in good health. The CDR3 sequence is CATSVASVETQYF. The CDR3 DNA sequence: TGTGCCACCAGCGTTGCAAGTGTGGAGACCCAGTACTTC. Looking up the rest from reference TRBV15 and TRBJ2-5 gives the full variable domain: DAMVIQNPRYQVTQFGKPVTLSCSQTLNHNVMYWYQQKSSQAPKLLFHYYDKDFNNEADTPDNFQSRRPNTSFCFLDIRSPGLGDTAMYLCATSVASVETQYFGPGTRLLVL.